One sample yielded the 2 T cell receptor beta chains listed below, sequenced in a study of blood T cell repertoires in COVID-19. Data came from immunoSEQ multiplex PCR; TCRdb stores just in-frame clones and leaves some out. The sample lists about 110,000 clones, about 81% occurring once. Material: peripheral blood. Receptors originate from a man in his 70s with acute or convalescent COVID-19.

V is TRBV6-5 and J is TRBJ2-1; no clear D gene. The length of the CDR3 is 15 residues. The germline V gene encodes CDR1 MNHEY and CDR2 SVGAGI. Trimming removed 4 bases from V and 0 bases from J, with 10 bases in between. The CDR3 reads CASSFRISSYNEQFF. The CDR3 nucleotides are TGTGCCAGCAGTTTTCGAATCAGCTCCTACAATGAGCAGTTCTTC.

The rearrangement joins TRBV5-1 to TRBJ2-7; the match to TRBD2 covers 10 bases. This CDR3 has 15 amino acids. Germline loops: CDR1 SGHRS, CDR2 YFSETQ. The J segment lost 3 bases and the V segment lost 0 bases, leaving 3 bases of the junction unmatched. CDR3 region: CASSLELAGIYEQYF. The CDR3 bases are TGCGCCAGCAGCTTGGAACTAGCGGGGATCTACGAGCAGTACTTC.